This TCR beta chain was sequenced during a study of cytomegalovirus exposure and HLA in healthy donors. With regard to this clone: Its antigen is currently unknown.

Researchers ran the PCR with 60 Vbeta and 13 Jbeta primers. Sequenced by immunoSEQ multiplex PCR; TCRdb stores in-frame clones only, minus some. Counted here are 130,000 to 150,000 clones, around 80% occurring once; the ten biggest clones make up around 4.4%. Study outcomes and limitations: Clonal expansion was found to be greater in HLA-associated TCR beta chains than in equally common others in a later analysis. Immune exposure information comprised only CMV serostatus.

The V gene end was trimmed by 3 bases and the J gene end by 8 bases; junction bases not matched to a gene: 6. This CDR3 region has 13 residues. The germline V gene encodes CDR1 GTSNPN and CDR2 SVGIG (reference sequence). The sequence came from a man in his forties or fifties in good health and CMV-seronegative. The chain joins TRBV30 to TRBJ1-3; 8 nucleotides match TRBD1. Sequenced sample: PBMCs. CDR3 residues: CAWRRQGLHTIYF. As DNA, the CDR3 is TGTGCCTGGAGGAGACAGGGGTTACACACCATATATTTT.